The 7 T cell receptor beta chains below come from one sample, sequenced in a study of beta chain features in type 1 diabetes. Every isolated RNA sample was fully reverse transcribed, so sequencing captured expressed TCRB transcripts. Only in-frame clones appear in the TCRdb table, and some are missing; sequencing was by immunoSEQ multiplex PCR. Here the sample spans hundreds of thousands of clones, 10% to 15% being singletons. The sequenced sample was naive CD4+ T cells from blood. These receptors all stem from a man aged 18 to 29 in good health.

This clone was recorded once. The chain recombines TRBV18 with TRBJ2-7; 8 nucleotides agree with TRBD1. The V and J ends lost 6 bases and 2 bases, in that order; junction bases with no gene match: 15. CDR1 is KGHSH and CDR2 is LQKENI in the germline V gene. The CDR3 is 17 residues long. In DNA form, the CDR3 reads TGTGCCAGCTCTCACAGCCGGAGCACAGGGGGACCCTACGAGCAGTACTTC. Translating gives CASSHSRSTGGPYEQYF. The full variable domain, completed using reference TRBV18 and TRBJ2-7, is NAGVMQNPRHLVRRRGQEARLRCSPMKGHSHVYWYRQLPEEGLKFMVYLQKENIIDESGMPKERFSAEFPKEGPSILRIQQVVRGDSAAYFCASSHSRSTGGPYEQYFGPGTRLTVT.

This clone was picked up a small number of times. The rearrangement uses TRBV25-1 and TRBJ2-3; a possible D gene is TRBD2 (8 bases). The CDR3 has 15 residues. Germline V gene lookup returns CDR1 MGHDK and CDR2 SYGVNS. The CDR3 DNA follows: TGTGCAGCAGAGGGGGCGGGAGGAGGCACAGATACGCAGTATTTT. It encodes CAAEGAGGGTDTQYF.

The chain recombines TRBV6-4 with TRBJ1-6, with D possibly TRBD1 on 5 matching bases. CDR3 length: 13 amino acids. V lost 0 bases and J lost 11, with 8 bases in between. The germline CDR1 and CDR2 sequences are MRHNA and SNTAGT. CDR3 protein: CASSDSGGAPLHF. The DNA of the CDR3 is TGTGCCAGCAGTGACTCGGGGGGAGCACCCCTCCACTTT.

The genes are TRBV28 and TRBJ2-1; no definite D call. Trimming stripped 2 bases from V and 6 bases from J, with 5 bases between. The CDR3 is made up of 12 amino acids. Germline V gives CDR1 MDHEN, CDR2 SYDVKM. In nucleotides, the CDR3 is TGTGCCAGCAGTTTACGGTCCAATGAGCAGTTCTTC. It is translated as CASSLRSNEQFF.

The chain couples TRBV7-3 to TRBJ2-1, with TRBD2 identical over 10 bases. The V segment lost 2 bases and the J segment 6 bases; nucleotides outside the gene matches: 7. The V gene's germline CDR1 is SGHTA and CDR2 FQGTGA. This CDR3 is built from 16 residues. The CDR3 DNA reads TGTGCCAGCAGCTTACAAGCGGGAGGGGCGATCAATGAGCAGTTCTTC. Its protein product is CASSLQAGGAINEQFF.

This chain connects TRBV7-9 to TRBJ2-1; the match to TRBD1 covers 8 bases. CDR3 length: 15 residues. Germline trimming cut 5 bases from V and 0 bases from J; bases unmatched to any gene: 3. Germline loops: CDR1 SEHNR, CDR2 FQNEAQ (reference sequence). The CDR3 DNA sequence: TGTGCCAGCAGCCATACAGGGGGCTCCTACAATGAGCAGTTCTTC. Its translation is CASSHTGGSYNEQFF.

This clone has more than one count but fewer than ten. The chain uses TRBV5-4 and TRBJ2-6; weak D call: TRBD1 (6 bases). The V end lost 4 bases, the J end lost 2 bases, and 16 bases lay between the germline ends. Germline CDR1 reads SGHNT; CDR2 reads YYREEE (reference sequence). The CDR3 runs 17 residues. In DNA, the CDR3 is TGTGCCAGCAGCCCCCAACAGGGAGCAACTGGGGCCAACGTCCTGACTTTC. Amino acid sequence: CASSPQQGATGANVLTF.